This entry lists 19 T cell receptor beta chains sequenced from one sample in a study of T cell responses to AZD1222 COVID-19 vaccine. Using immunoSEQ multiplex PCR, the repertoire was profiled, and TCRdb retains in-frame clones only, with some absent. Of 150,000 to 180,000 clones detected, 90% appear once; the ten largest clones hold approximately 1.8%. This sample comprised peripheral blood, obtained on day 0 of AZD1222 vaccination. The receptor source for this set is an adult in good health.

The rearrangement uses TRBV15 and TRBJ2-3; TRBD1 agrees at 7 bases. Germline V gene sequence: CDR1 LNHNV, CDR2 YYDKDF (reference sequence). V shed 3 bases, J shed 7 bases, and the junction held 13 bases outside the gene matches. The CDR3 loop spans 16 amino acids. The CDR3 loop reads CATSSSTGRRWYTQYF. DNA for the CDR3: TGTGCCACCAGCAGCTCGACAGGGCGACGCTGGTATACGCAGTATTTT.

The genes are TRBV2 and TRBJ1-5, with D maybe TRBD1 (5 bases). V lost 9 bases to trimming and J lost 4 bases, with 13 bases between them. Looked up from germline, CDR1 is SNHLY and CDR2 is FYNNEI. The CDR3 covers 13 residues. CDR3 in DNA: TGTGCCAGTACTAGGGGCTTAAATCAGCCCCAGCATTTT. Its protein product is CASTRGLNQPQHF. Based on the CDR3 plus reference TRBV2 and TRBJ1-5, the full variable domain is EPEVTQTPSHQVTQMGQEVILRCVPISNHLYFYWYRQILGQKVEFLVSFYNNEISEKSEIFDDQFSVERPDGSNFTLKIRSTKLEDSAMYFCASTRGLNQPQHFGDGTRLSIL.

The genes are TRBV4-1 and TRBJ1-6; possibly TRBD1 for D (5 bases). The germline V gene encodes CDR1 MGHRA and CDR2 YSYEKL. V was trimmed by 4 bases and J by 8 bases, leaving 18 bases between them. The CDR3 contains 16 residues. The CDR3 loop reads CASSPATTGYDSPLHF. The CDR3 nucleotides read TGCGCCAGCAGCCCGGCTACAACAGGCTACGATTCACCCCTCCACTTT.

The V gene is TRBV18, the J gene TRBJ2-7; 9 bases line up with TRBD1. In germline, CDR1 is KGHSH, CDR2 LQKENI. J lost 4 bases, V lost 1 base, and 17 bases had no gene match. The CDR3 runs to 19 residues. CDR3 sequence reads: CASSPRVDRGVPKIYEQYF. In DNA, the CDR3 is TGTGCCAGCTCACCACGAGTGGACAGGGGAGTCCCAAAAATATACGAGCAGTACTTC.

This clone was seen just once. In DNA, the CDR3 is TGTGCCAGCAGAGGGACTAGCGGAGACAATGAGCAGTTCTTC. Its protein is CASRGTSGDNEQFF. This chain joins TRBV27 and TRBJ2-1; 11 bases map to TRBD2. V was pared by 6 bases and J by 5 bases, with 3 bases of the junction left unmatched. CDR3 length: 14 amino acids. CDR1 and CDR2 from the germline V gene are MNHEY and SMNVEV (reference sequence).

A single count supports this clone. The CDR3 DNA sequence: TGTGCCAGCAGACCATTGCCGCTCAACTCGAACACTGAAGCTTTCTTT. Amino acids: CASRPLPLNSNTEAFF. V gene TRBV27 combines with J gene TRBJ1-1; D remains ambiguous. Germline assignment: CDR1 MNHEY and CDR2 SMNVEV (reference sequence). The V end lost 6 bases, the J end lost 1 base, and 18 bases lay between the germline ends. This CDR3 is built from 16 residues.

The chain uses TRBV15 and TRBJ2-5; 7 nucleotides line up with TRBD2. V lost 5 bases, J lost 3 bases, and 9 bases stayed unmatched. Germline values: CDR1 LNHNV, CDR2 YYDKDF (reference sequence). The CDR3 consists of 15 residues. DNA for the CDR3: TGTGCCACCAGCCCCCCTGCAGCGGGGAAAGAGACCCAGTACTTC. It specifies CATSPPAAGKETQYF.

This clone was recorded a few times. The V gene is TRBV27, the J gene TRBJ2-7; D perhaps matches TRBD1 (5 bases). Trimming left V 4 bases short and J 2 bases short, with 12 bases between. This CDR3 is built from 14 residues. The germline CDR1 and CDR2 sequences are MNHEY and SMNVEV (reference sequence). The CDR3 loop reads CASSSGQEPYEQYF. In DNA, the CDR3 is TGTGCCAGCAGTTCAGGACAAGAGCCCTACGAGCAGTACTTC.

CDR3 in amino acids: CSGSTDSEQYF. CDR3 nucleotides: TGCAGCGGGTCGACAGACTCTGAGCAGTACTTC. The gene calls are TRBV29-1 and TRBJ2-7; the D gene is possibly TRBD1 (5 bases). The CDR3 contains 11 residues. In germline, CDR1 is SQVTM, CDR2 ANQGSEA. The V end was cut by 7 bases, the J end by 7 bases, with 14 bases between.

The V gene is TRBV9, the J gene TRBJ2-2, with TRBD2 matching 8 bases. The CDR3 totals 16 residues. CDR1 is SGDLS and CDR2 is YYNGEE in the germline V gene. Germline trimming cut 3 bases from V and 4 bases from J; bases unmatched to any gene: 8. CDR3 region: CASSAGGLVVTGELFF. CDR3 coding DNA: TGTGCCAGCAGCGCGGGGGGACTAGTGGTCACCGGGGAGCTGTTTTTT.

This clone was found a few times. V and J are TRBV28 and TRBJ2-7; 8 nucleotides agree with TRBD2. The CDR3 spans 15 residues. CDR1 MDHEN and CDR2 SYDVKM come from the germline V gene. Trimming cost V 6 bases and J 4 bases; bases outside gene matches: 11. The CDR3 reads CASSPRSGSSYEQYF. CDR3 nucleotides: TGTGCCAGCAGCCCCCGCAGCGGGAGTTCGTACGAGCAGTACTTC.

The chain employs TRBV28 and TRBJ2-1; 11 nucleotides match TRBD1. Germline V lookup: CDR1 MDHEN, CDR2 SYDVKM. The CDR3 consists of 13 residues. The V segment lost 8 bases and the J segment 9 bases; nucleotides outside the gene matches: 6. The CDR3 spells CASLWDRGGEQFF. CDR3 DNA sequence: TGTGCCAGCCTTTGGGACAGGGGGGGTGAGCAGTTCTTC. Using reference TRBV28 and TRBJ2-1 for the parts outside the CDR3, the full variable domain is DVKVTQSSRYLVKRTGEKVFLECVQDMDHENMFWYRQDPGLGLRLIYFSYDVKMKEKGDIPEGYSVSREKKERFSLILESASTNQTSMYLCASLWDRGGEQFFGPGTRLTVL.

This clone was detected once. CDR3 amino acids: CASSTPGLGVETQYF. As DNA, the CDR3 is TGTGCCAGCAGTACGCCGGGACTAGGCGTGGAGACCCAGTACTTC. The V and J genes are TRBV25-1 and TRBJ2-5; 8 bases are a match to TRBD2. The CDR3 length is 15 residues. In germline, CDR1 is MGHDK, CDR2 SYGVNS. The trim removed 5 bases at V and 5 bases at J, leaving 10 bases unmatched.

The CDR3 bases are TGTGCCAGCAGTTTCGGGGAGAGCAATCAGCCCCAGCATTTT. It yields the protein CASSFGESNQPQHF. The chain employs TRBV28 and TRBJ1-5; D is unresolved. Germline loops: CDR1 MDHEN, CDR2 SYDVKM. CDR3 length equals 14 residues. Trimming removed 3 bases at V and 1 base at J, with 7 bases between.

The rearrangement joins TRBV9 to TRBJ1-1, with 7 bases matching TRBD1. The CDR3 is made up of 15 amino acids. The V gene end was trimmed by 3 bases and the J gene end by 2 bases; junction bases not matched to a gene: 7. Germline V gene data show CDR1 as SGDLS and CDR2 as YYNGEE. The CDR3 nucleotides are TGTGCCAGCAGCGGATACGGGACAGTCAACACTGAAGCTTTCTTT. It encodes CASSGYGTVNTEAFF.

The J gene is TRBJ2-5, the V gene TRBV27; D uncertain. Trimming removed 3 bases at V and 4 bases at J, with 9 bases between. The CDR3 has 13 residues. Germline CDR1 MNHEY, CDR2 SMNVEV (reference sequence). Here the CDR3 DNA reads TGTGCCAGCAGTTTCGGGTGGGGAGAGACCCAGTACTTC. Protein: CASSFGWGETQYF.

The chain couples TRBV29-1 to TRBJ1-1; D remains unclear. Trimming shortened V by 6 bases and J by 3 bases, and 17 bases separated the two germline ends. The V gene's germline CDR1 is SQVTM and CDR2 ANQGSEA. The CDR3 sequence is 14 residues long. The CDR3 here is CSVEEQPAYTEAFF. CDR3 coding DNA: TGCAGCGTCGAGGAACAGCCCGCCTACACTGAAGCTTTCTTT.

The chain couples TRBV9 to TRBJ2-7; 7 bases are a match to TRBD1. J was trimmed by 6 bases and V by 4 bases; bases with no gene match: 10. The CDR3 has 14 residues. Germline-derived CDR1 and CDR2 are SGDLS and YYNGEE. In DNA form, the CDR3 reads TGTGCCAGCAGCACCCGACAGGGCTTCTCCGAGCAGTACTTC. The encoded protein is CASSTRQGFSEQYF.

The V gene is TRBV29-1, the J gene TRBJ1-2, with 10 bases matching TRBD1. From germline, CDR1 is SQVTM and CDR2 ANQGSEA. CDR3 length: 12 amino acids. V was clipped by 7 bases and J by 3 bases; unmatched bases: 2. The CDR3 sequence is CSDGQGDYGYTF. The DNA of the CDR3 is TGCAGCGATGGACAGGGGGACTATGGCTACACCTTC.